Sequencing of this T cell receptor beta chain was carried out in a study of blood T cells in healthy people across ages. Study results and limitations: The recorded TCR beta diversity per million T cells decreased in a roughly linear manner with age.

Comment on this clonotype: Its antigen is currently unknown. One end of the junction varies from germline; a read error may be responsible.

Then a second PCR, running about 6 to 12 cycles, was carried out with a sample-barcoded 5' primer and a J-beta primer mix. TCRdb reanalysed the 5' RACE reads using MiXCR and keeps one entry per CDR3 protein. The sample shows 1,100,000 or so distinct CDR3 sequences, over 35% of them seen only once. The CDR3 length is 18 residues. CDR1 and CDR2 (germline): SGHVS, FQNEAQ. The clonotype was recovered from a woman in her sixties in good health. Sequenced: blood. This sequence joins TRBV7-8 and TRBJ2-6; tentative D call: TRBD1 (6 bases). DNA of the CDR3: TGTGCCAGCAGCTTAGCGGGCAGGGGCGTCACTGGGGCCAACGTCCCGACTTTC. It encodes CASSLAGRGVTGANVPTF.